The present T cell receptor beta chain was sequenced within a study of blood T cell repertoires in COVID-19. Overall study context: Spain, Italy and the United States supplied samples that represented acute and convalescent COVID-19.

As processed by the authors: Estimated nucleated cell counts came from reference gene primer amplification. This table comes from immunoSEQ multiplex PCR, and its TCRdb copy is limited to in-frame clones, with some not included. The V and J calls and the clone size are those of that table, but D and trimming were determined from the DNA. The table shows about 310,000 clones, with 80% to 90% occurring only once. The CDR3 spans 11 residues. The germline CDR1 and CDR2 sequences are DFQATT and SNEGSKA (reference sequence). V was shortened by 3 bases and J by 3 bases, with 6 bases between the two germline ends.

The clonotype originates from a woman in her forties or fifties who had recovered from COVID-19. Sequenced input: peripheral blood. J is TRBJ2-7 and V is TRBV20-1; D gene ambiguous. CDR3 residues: CSARSSYEQYF. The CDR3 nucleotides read TGCAGTGCTAGGTCCAGCTACGAGCAGTACTTC.